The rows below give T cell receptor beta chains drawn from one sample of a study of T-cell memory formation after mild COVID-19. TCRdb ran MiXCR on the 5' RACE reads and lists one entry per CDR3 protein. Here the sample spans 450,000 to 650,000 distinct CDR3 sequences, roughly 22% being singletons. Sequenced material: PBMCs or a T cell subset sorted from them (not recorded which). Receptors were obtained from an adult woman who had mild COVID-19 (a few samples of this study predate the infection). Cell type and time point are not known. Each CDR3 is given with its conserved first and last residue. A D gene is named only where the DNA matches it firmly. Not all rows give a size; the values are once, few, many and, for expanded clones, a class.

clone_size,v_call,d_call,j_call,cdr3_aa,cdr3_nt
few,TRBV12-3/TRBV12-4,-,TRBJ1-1,CASTLDPGSTEAFF,TGTGCCAGCACCCTTGACCCAGGGAGCACTGAAGCTTTCTTT
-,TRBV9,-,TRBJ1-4,CASSVGQMGGNEKLFF,TGTGCCAGCAGCGTAGGTCAAATGGGAGGGAATGAAAAACTGTTTTTT
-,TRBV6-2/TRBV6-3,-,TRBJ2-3,CASSYSKLTDLTDTQYF,TGTGCCAGCAGTTACTCGAAATTGACGGACCTCACAGATACGCAGTATTTT
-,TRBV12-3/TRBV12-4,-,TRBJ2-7,CASSLTRGQTSSYEQYF,TGTGCCAGCAGTTTGACCCGCGGACAGACGAGCTCCTACGAGCAGTACTTC
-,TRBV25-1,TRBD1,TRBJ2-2,CASSVQTGLDTGELFF,TGTGCCAGCAGTGTTCAGACAGGGCTGGACACCGGGGAGCTGTTTTTT
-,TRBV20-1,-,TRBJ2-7,CSAEGDIFYEQYF,TGCAGTGCCGAGGGGGACATCTTCTACGAGCAGTACTTC
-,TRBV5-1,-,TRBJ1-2,CASSLNAGPGYTF,TGCGCCAGCAGCTTGAATGCAGGGCCTGGCTACACCTTC
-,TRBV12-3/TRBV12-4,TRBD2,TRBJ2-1,CASSPRTSGSKNNEQFF,TGTGCCAGCAGTCCAAGGACTAGCGGGAGTAAGAACAATGAGCAGTTCTTC
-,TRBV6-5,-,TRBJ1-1,CASTPGGRGAMGTEAFF,TGTGCCAGCACACCGGGGGGACGGGGCGCGATGGGCACTGAAGCTTTCTTT
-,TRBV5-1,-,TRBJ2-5,CASSQGRGKETQYF,TGCGCCAGCAGCCAGGGTAGAGGTAAAGAGACCCAGTACTTC
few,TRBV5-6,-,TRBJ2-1,CASSPGRSAYNEQFF,TGTGCCAGCAGCCCGGGCCGAAGCGCCTACAATGAGCAGTTCTTC
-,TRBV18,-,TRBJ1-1,CASSPPRAGRKTEAFF,TGTGCCAGCTCACCACCGAGGGCAGGACGGAAAACTGAAGCTTTCTTT
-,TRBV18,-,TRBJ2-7,CASSPGVTGEQYF,TGTGCCAGCTCACCGGGGGTCACAGGGGAGCAGTACTTC
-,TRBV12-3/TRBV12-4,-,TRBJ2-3,CASSFSSTDTQYF,TGTGCCAGCAGTTTTTCTAGCACAGATACGCAGTATTTT
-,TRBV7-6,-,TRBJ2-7,CASSLVDHLNEQYF,TGTGCCAGCAGCTTAGTTGACCATTTGAACGAGCAGTACTTC
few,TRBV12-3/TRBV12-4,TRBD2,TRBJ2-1,CASSWLAGGGIDNEQFF,TGTGCCAGCAGTTGGCTAGCGGGAGGAGGGATCGACAATGAGCAGTTCTTC
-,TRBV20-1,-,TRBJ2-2,CSAHPGQRHTGELFF,TGCAGTGCCCACCCTGGGCAGCGACACACCGGGGAGCTGTTTTTT
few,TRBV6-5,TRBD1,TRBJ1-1,CASTVDRGIEAFF,TGTGCCAGCACTGTGGACAGGGGGATTGAAGCTTTCTTT
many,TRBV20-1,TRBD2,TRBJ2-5,CSAPKGGKETQYF,TGCAGTGCCCCGAAGGGAGGGAAGGAGACCCAGTACTTC
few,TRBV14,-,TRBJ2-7,CASSPVGGAGEQYF,TGTGCCAGCAGCCCCGTGGGGGGGGCGGGAGAGCAGTACTTC
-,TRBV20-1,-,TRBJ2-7,CSARDWRRGEQYF,TGCAGTGCTAGAGATTGGAGGCGGGGCGAGCAGTACTTC
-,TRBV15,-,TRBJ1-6,CATSNEGGVSPLHF,TGTGCCACCAGCAACGAGGGGGGAGTGTCACCCCTCCACTTT
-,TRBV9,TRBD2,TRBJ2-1,CASSPSSGGYNEQFF,TGTGCCAGCAGCCCGAGTAGCGGGGGATACAATGAGCAGTTCTTC
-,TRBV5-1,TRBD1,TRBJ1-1,CASKRDRLHTEAFF,TGCGCCAGCAAAAGGGACAGGTTACACACTGAAGCTTTCTTT
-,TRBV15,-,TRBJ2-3,CATSRERGTDTQYF,TGTGCCACCAGCAGAGAACGGGGGACAGATACGCAGTATTTT
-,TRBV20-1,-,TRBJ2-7,CSALLDRGREQYF,TGCAGTGCCCTTTTGGACAGAGGTCGGGAGCAGTACTTC
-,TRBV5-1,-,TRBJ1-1,CASSIKAGPYTEAFF,TGCGCCAGCAGCATCAAGGCAGGGCCGTACACTGAAGCTTTCTTT
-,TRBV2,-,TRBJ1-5,CASSDRRVNQPQHF,TGTGCCAGCAGTGACCGACGAGTCAATCAGCCCCAGCATTTT
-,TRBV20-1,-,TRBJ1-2,CSARRQGPMDGYTF,TGCAGTGCTAGAAGGCAGGGCCCGATGGACGGCTACACCTTC
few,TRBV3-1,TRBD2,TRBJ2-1,CASSQDVSGSPYNEQFF,TGTGCCAGCAGCCAAGACGTCAGCGGGAGTCCCTACAATGAGCAGTTCTTC
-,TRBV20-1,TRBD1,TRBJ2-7,CSAPGQGAREQYF,TGCAGTGCCCCTGGACAGGGGGCGCGTGAGCAGTACTTC
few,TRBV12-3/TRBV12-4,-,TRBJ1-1,CASSPRALNSLMNTEAFF,TGTGCCAGCAGTCCCCGGGCCCTAAACTCCCTGATGAACACTGAAGCTTTCTTT
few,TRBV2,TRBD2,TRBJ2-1,CASSLQEGLAGFLDSYNEQFF,TGTGCCAGCAGCCTTCAGGAGGGACTAGCGGGATTTCTAGACTCCTACAATGAGCAGTTCTTC
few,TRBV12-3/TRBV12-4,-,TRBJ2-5,CASRPRMETQYF,TGTGCCAGCAGGCCGAGGATGGAGACCCAGTACTTC
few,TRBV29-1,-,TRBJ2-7,CSVGQGISYEQYF,TGCAGCGTTGGGCAGGGGATTTCCTACGAGCAGTACTTC
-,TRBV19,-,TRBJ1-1,CASSIIPGNTEAFF,TGTGCCAGTAGTATTATTCCAGGGAACACTGAAGCTTTCTTT
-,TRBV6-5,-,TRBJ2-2,CASSYPSGVITGELFF,TGTGCCAGCAGTTACCCGTCCGGGGTAATCACCGGGGAGCTGTTTTTT
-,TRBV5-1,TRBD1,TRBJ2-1,CASSSTGTGDSYNEQFF,TGCGCCAGCAGCAGCACCGGGACAGGGGACTCCTACAATGAGCAGTTCTTC
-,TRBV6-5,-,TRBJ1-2,CASRDGMGPPRDGYTF,TGTGCCAGCAGGGACGGGATGGGACCGCCAAGGGATGGCTACACCTTC
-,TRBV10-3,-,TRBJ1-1,CAISESGRDNTEAFF,TGTGCCATCAGTGAGTCAGGACGGGATAACACTGAAGCTTTCTTT
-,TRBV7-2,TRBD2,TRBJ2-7,CASSLQGTSLTYEQYF,TGTGCCAGCAGCTTACAAGGGACTAGTTTGACCTACGAGCAGTACTTC
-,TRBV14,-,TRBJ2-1,CASSLRGEREQFF,TGTGCCAGCAGCCTTCGCGGGGAAAGAGAGCAGTTCTTC
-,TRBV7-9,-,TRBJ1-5,CASSRASNSNQPQHF,TGTGCCAGCAGTCGGGCTTCCAATAGCAATCAGCCCCAGCATTTT
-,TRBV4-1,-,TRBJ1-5,CASSPGGRPQHF,TGCGCCAGCAGCCCAGGCGGTCGGCCACAGCATTTT
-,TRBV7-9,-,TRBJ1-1,CASIAGVGTEAFF,TGTGCCAGCATCGCAGGGGTAGGGACTGAAGCTTTCTTT
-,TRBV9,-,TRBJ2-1,CASSVGVRDNEQFF,TGTGCCAGCAGCGTAGGTGTCAGGGACAATGAGCAGTTCTTC
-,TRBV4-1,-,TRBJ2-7,CASSRLAGASSYEQYF,TGCGCCAGCAGCCGCTTGGCGGGGGCTAGCTCCTACGAGCAGTACTTC
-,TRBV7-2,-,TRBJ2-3,CASSFGFLVRGGGVWTDTQYF,TGTGCCAGCAGCTTTGGGTTCTTGGTAAGGGGAGGTGGAGTTTGGACAGATACGCAGTATTTT
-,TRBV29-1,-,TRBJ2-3,CSVVGTSSTDTQYF,TGCAGCGTTGTCGGGACTTCTAGCACAGATACGCAGTATTTT
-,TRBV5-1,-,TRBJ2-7,CASSLGSWSGEQYF,TGCGCCAGCAGCTTGGGCTCCTGGTCGGGTGAGCAGTACTTC
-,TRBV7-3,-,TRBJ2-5,CASSSNFQETQYF,TGTGCCAGCAGCTCAAACTTCCAAGAGACCCAGTACTTC
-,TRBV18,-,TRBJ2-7,CASSPPRSEAYEQYF,TGTGCCAGCTCACCCCCCCGGAGTGAGGCCTACGAGCAGTACTTC
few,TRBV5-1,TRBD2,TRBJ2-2,CASSLNLAANTGELFF,TGCGCCAGCAGCTTGAATCTAGCGGCGAACACCGGGGAGCTGTTTTTT
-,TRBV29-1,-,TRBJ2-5,CSVSPGQETQYF,TGCAGCGTTTCCCCTGGACAAGAGACCCAGTACTTC
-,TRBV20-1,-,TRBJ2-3,CSAPAGALSTDTQYF,TGCAGTGCTCCCGCGGGGGCGCTCAGCACAGATACGCAGTATTTT
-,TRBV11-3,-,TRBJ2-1,CASSLEYVYNEQFF,TGTGCCAGCAGCTTAGAATACGTTTACAATGAGCAGTTCTTC
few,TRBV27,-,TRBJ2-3,CASSLYLNPAQDTQYF,TGTGCCAGCAGTTTATACTTAAACCCCGCACAAGATACGCAGTATTTT
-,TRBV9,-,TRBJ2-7,CASSVAAISSYEQYF,TGTGCCAGCAGCGTAGCGGCTATCAGCTCCTACGAGCAGTACTTC
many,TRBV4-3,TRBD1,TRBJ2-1,CASSQARDRGPNEQFF,TGCGCCAGCAGCCAAGCCCGGGACAGGGGTCCCAATGAGCAGTTCTTC
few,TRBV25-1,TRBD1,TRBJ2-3,CASSERTGGFTDTQYF,TGTGCCAGCAGTGAAAGAACAGGGGGTTTTACAGATACGCAGTATTTT